These 26 T cell receptor beta chains share one sample of origin, sequenced in a study of blood T cells in healthy people across ages. Next came a second PCR, run for roughly 6 to 11 cycles, which used a sample-barcoded 5' primer along with a J-beta primer mix. TCRdb re-called the 5' RACE reads with MiXCR, one entry per CDR3 protein. The sample lists roughly 800,000 distinct CDR3 sequences; 58% were seen once. Material for sequencing was blood. The receptors were sampled from a man aged 25-40 years in good health.

CDR3 in DNA: TGTGCCAGCAGCCAAGATAGTCGTTCGGTCCCTTATAGTGGCTACACCTTC. This codes for CASSQDSRSVPYSGYTF. The chain joins TRBV3-1 to TRBJ1-2, with D unresolved. This CDR3 has 17 amino acids. CDR1 is LGHDT, CDR2 YNNKEL, per germline (reference sequence). V was pared by 0 bases and J by 7 bases, with 21 bases between.

The CDR3 sequence is CASEQGSYGYTF. CDR3 bases: TGTGCCAGCGAACAGGGTAGCTATGGCTACACCTTC. The V call is TRBV28, the J call TRBJ1-2, with D maybe TRBD1 (6 bases). CDR1 and CDR2 from the germline V gene are MDHEN and SYDVKM. The V gene lost 8 bases and the J gene lost 4 bases, with 11 bases spanning the gap. This CDR3 is built from 12 residues.

A few counts support this clonotype. The chain links TRBV9 to TRBJ1-2, with D perhaps matching TRBD1 (5 bases). The germline CDR1 and CDR2 sequences are SGDLS and YYNGEE. V was shortened by 0 bases and J by 6 bases, with 18 bases between the two germline ends. The CDR3 is 16 residues long. The CDR3 region has the DNA TGTGCCAGCAGCGTAGGGGGCAGCCTTTTAAAAGATGGCTACACCTTC. Its protein product is CASSVGGSLLKDGYTF.

The chain couples TRBV29-1 to TRBJ2-7; D assignment may be TRBD1 or TRBD2 (8 bases each). The CDR3 has 16 amino acids. Trimming removed 5 bases at V and 2 bases at J, with 22 bases between. CDR1 is SQVTM and CDR2 is ANQGSEA in the germline V gene. The CDR3 bases are TGCAGCGTTAGTACAGGGGGAACGGGACTAGCCTACGAGCAGTACTTC. It is translated as CSVSTGGTGLAYEQYF.

The chain has TRBV11-1 and TRBJ2-1; tentatively, D is TRBD1 or TRBD2 (6 bases each). With the DNA end fitting TRBJ2-7 better, the J assignment may be wrong. The CDR3 contains 21 residues. CDR1 SGHAT and CDR2 FQDESV come from the germline V gene (reference sequence). CDR3 region: CASSLPGGSRRTRGSYNEQYF. The CDR3 DNA sequence: TGTGCCAGCAGCTTACCCGGGGGCTCGAGGCGGACCAGGGGCTCCTACAATGAGCAGTACTTC.

Only a few counts were recorded for this clonotype. The V and J genes are TRBV29-1 and TRBJ2-5; 8 bases match TRBD2. The CDR3 runs to 15 residues. V shed 7 bases and J 5 bases; nucleotides not matched to a gene: 15. Germline V gives CDR1 SQVTM, CDR2 ANQGSEA. DNA for the CDR3: TGCAGCGCAAGAGGTGGACTAGCACCTCTGGAGACCCAGTACTTC. It translates to CSARGGLAPLETQYF.

V gene TRBV6-2 or TRBV6-3 combines with J gene TRBJ2-3; TRBD2 matches 10 bases. The germline CDR1 and CDR2 sequences are MNHEY and SVGEGT. CDR3 length equals 17 residues. Trimming removed 4 bases from V and 3 bases from J; junction bases left unmatched: 10. The CDR3 is CASSSESGRAVTDTQYF. The CDR3 DNA reads TGTGCCAGCAGTTCCGAAAGCGGGAGGGCCGTTACAGATACGCAGTATTTT.

This CDR3 reads CASSLLDGELFF. CDR3 nucleotides: TGTGCCAGCAGCTTGCTGGACGGGGAGCTGTTTTTT. The genes are TRBV13 and TRBJ2-2; no firm D call. Between the trimmed V and J ends, which lost 3 bases and 7 bases, there was a span of 6 bases. Germline V gene lookup returns CDR1 PRHDT and CDR2 FYEKMQ (reference sequence). The CDR3 length is 12 residues.

The chain recombines TRBV11-3 with TRBJ2-5, with 8 bases fitting TRBD1. Germline trimming cut 4 bases from V and 11 bases from J; bases unmatched to any gene: 6. CDR3 length: 12 amino acids. In germline, CDR1 is SGHNT, CDR2 YENEEA. The CDR3 region has the DNA TGTGCCAGCAGCTCAGGGGGCGGAAAGCAGTACTTC. Its translation is CASSSGGGKQYF.

The J gene is TRBJ2-1, the V gene TRBV6-2 or TRBV6-3, with 7 bases identical to TRBD2. Judging by the DNA end, TRBJ2-7 fits better; the J call may be wrong. CDR1 MNHEY and CDR2 SVGEGT come from the germline V gene. This CDR3 region has 16 residues. CDR3 amino acids: CASRRAGCGTYNEQYF. The CDR3 nucleotides are TGTGCCAGCAGGCGAGCGGGATGCGGAACCTACAATGAGCAGTACTTC.

On this clonotype: One end of the junction does not line up with germline, which may come from a read error. The chain employs TRBV5-1 and TRBJ2-1; 7 nucleotides align to TRBD1. Germline V lookup: CDR1 SGHRS, CDR2 YFSETQ. CDR3 size: 15 residues. The CDR3 DNA reads as TGCGCCAGCAGCTTGGGACAGGGTGTTTACAATGAGCAGTTATTC. This gives the protein CASSLGQGVYNEQLF. The full variable domain, with the rest looked up from reference TRBV5-1 and TRBJ2-1, is KAGVTQTPRYLIKTRGQQVTLSCSPISGHRSVSWYQQTPGQGLQFLFEYFSETQRNKGNFPGRFSGRQFSNSRSEMNVSTLELGDSALYLCASSLGQGVYNEQLFGPGTRLTVL.

In this sample, this clonotype turned up once. This chain connects TRBV27 to TRBJ2-5; TRBD1 or TRBD2 may be the D gene (5 bases each). This CDR3 has 17 residues. Germline V CDR1 and CDR2: MNHEY, SMNVEV (reference sequence). The ends were cut back, 6 bases at V and 0 bases at J, with 20 bases in the middle. In DNA form, the CDR3 reads TGTGCCAGCAGCCCAAATCACCGGGGACCGGACCAAGAGACCCAGTACTTC. This sequence encodes CASSPNHRGPDQETQYF.

This clonotype occurred many times. This chain uses TRBV20-1 with TRBJ1-1; TRBD1 is a possible D gene (5 bases). Trimming stripped 8 bases from V and 1 base from J, with 14 bases between. CDR1 is DFQATT and CDR2 is SNEGSKA in the germline V gene (reference sequence). CDR3 length: 13 residues. CDR3 nucleotides: TGCAGTCCCCGCCAGGGAACGAACACTGAAGCTTTCTTT. It encodes CSPRQGTNTEAFF.

A single count supports this clonotype. DNA of the CDR3: TGTGCCAGCAGCTCCTACTTCACAGATACGCAGTATTTT. Translation: CASSSYFTDTQYF. The chain recombines TRBV6-2 or TRBV6-3 with TRBJ2-3, with no clear D. Deletions cut 6 bases from V and 2 bases from J, with 9 bases between. Per germline, CDR1 MNHEY and CDR2 SVGEGT. This CDR3 is built from 13 residues.

This clonotype has a handful of counts. The CDR3, as DNA: TGTGCCAGTTGCCCTGACCGCGCTGTTGGGGCCAACGTCCTGACTTTC. Translation: CASCPDRAVGANVLTF. V gene TRBV2 combines with J gene TRBJ2-6, with unresolved D. Germline V gene sequence: CDR1 SNHLY, CDR2 FYNNEI. The germline V and J ends were trimmed by 9 bases and 3 bases, with 18 bases remaining between them. There are 16 residues in the CDR3.

This clonotype came up a few times. The CDR3 coding sequence is TGTGCCACCAGTTCGACTACAGGGTACGAGCAGTACTTC. Translation: CATSSTTGYEQYF. The chain combines TRBV15 with TRBJ2-5, with D maybe TRBD1 (6 bases). The J call is doubtful: the DNA matches TRBJ2-7 better. This CDR3 is built from 13 residues. In germline, CDR1 is LNHNV, CDR2 YYDKDF (reference sequence).

The table lists this clonotype with a few counts. The chain combines TRBV10-3 with TRBJ2-7; 9 nucleotides align to TRBD1. Germline V gene lookup returns CDR1 ENHRY and CDR2 SYGVKD. The CDR3 is 14 amino acids. V lost 3 bases and J lost 5; bases outside the gene matches: 5. The CDR3 sequence is CAISDTGGWNEQYF. The CDR3 nucleotides read TGTGCCATCAGTGATACAGGGGGCTGGAACGAGCAGTACTTC.

The table lists this clonotype with a count of one. An end of the junction does not agree with germline; a read error may underlie this. The chain uses TRBV5-1 and TRBJ2-7; 8 bases are a match to TRBD2. The J call is uncertain, as TRBJ2-5 better fits the DNA end. This CDR3 comprises 15 residues. Germline V CDR1 and CDR2: SGHRS, YFSETQ. CDR3: CASNLIGLAPETQYF. CDR3 bases: TGCGCCAGCAACTTGATCGGACTAGCCCCGGAGACCCAGTACTTC.

This clonotype appeared once. This chain connects TRBV20-1 to TRBJ2-1; D might be TRBD1 (6 bases). Trimming shortened V by 5 bases and J by 8 bases, and 7 bases separated the two germline ends. CDR3 length: 10 residues. Germline loops: CDR1 DFQATT, CDR2 SNEGSKA (reference sequence). Here the CDR3 DNA reads TGCAGTGCTCGACAGGATGAGCAGTTCTTC. Protein: CSARQDEQFF.

As regards this clonotype: One end of the junction is discordant with germline, which a read error may explain. The chain recombines TRBV12-3 or TRBV12-4 with TRBJ2-1; D call uncertain. The CDR3 has 15 amino acids. In DNA, the CDR3 is TGTGCCAGCAGCCCGTGGGTAGCATCCTACAATGGGCAGTTCTTC. Translation: CASSPWVASYNGQFF.

The chain uses TRBV10-3 and TRBJ1-1; D is unresolved. Germline V gene sequence: CDR1 ENHRY, CDR2 SYGVKD. This CDR3 comprises 14 residues. V was clipped by 11 bases and J by 1 base, with 17 bases between them. CDR3 protein: CASLNSRPNTEAFF. The DNA for the CDR3 is TGTGCCTCACTAAATAGCAGACCGAACACTGAAGCTTTCTTT.

This clonotype was found once. The chain combines TRBV27 with TRBJ2-5, with 7 bases matching TRBD1. The J segment lost 11 bases and the V segment lost 0 bases, leaving 9 bases of the junction unmatched. Germline CDR1 is MNHEY and CDR2 is SMNVEV (reference sequence). The length of the CDR3 is 14 residues. This CDR3 reads CASSLSIGGNEQYF. CDR3 in DNA: TGTGCCAGCAGTTTATCTATAGGGGGCAATGAGCAGTACTTC.

The chain couples TRBV7-9 to TRBJ2-1; D not certain. V shed 7 bases and J shed 9 bases, with 10 bases lying between them. Germline CDR1 and CDR2: SEHNR and FQNEAQ (reference sequence). The CDR3 contains 11 residues. Here the CDR3 reads CASMLGLEQFF. The CDR3 DNA reads as TGTGCCAGCATGCTCGGGCTTGAGCAGTTCTTC.

This clonotype was found a few times. The chain has TRBV6-6 and TRBJ1-2, with D unclear. Germline V gene sequence: CDR1 MNHNY, CDR2 SVGAGI (reference sequence). The CDR3 has 12 residues. Trimming cost V 7 bases and J 8 bases, with 14 bases left between them. CDR3 DNA: TGTGCCAGCAACATTCCCGTGGACGGCTACACCTTC. This gives the protein CASNIPVDGYTF.

This chain connects TRBV28 to TRBJ2-1; 9 bases fit TRBD1. Trimming took 4 bases from V and 12 from J; bases not matched to a gene: 4. In germline, CDR1 is MDHEN, CDR2 SYDVKM. This CDR3 has 12 residues. CDR3 bases: TGTGCCAGCAGTTGGGACAGGGAGGGGCAGTTCTTC. Translated: CASSWDREGQFF.

This clonotype was observed a handful of times. This sequence joins TRBV6-2 or TRBV6-3 and TRBJ2-5; no reliable D call. Germline CDR1 is MNHEY and CDR2 is SVGEGT. V was trimmed by 6 bases and J by 5 bases, leaving 10 bases between them. The CDR3 loop spans 12 amino acids. The CDR3 sequence is CASRKETETQYF. DNA for the CDR3: TGTGCCAGCAGGAAGGAGACGGAGACCCAGTACTTC.